These T cell receptor beta chains were read from a single sample in a study of cytomegalovirus exposure and HLA in healthy donors. Using immunoSEQ multiplex PCR, the repertoire was profiled, and TCRdb retains in-frame clones only, with some absent. Here the sample spans about 140,000 clones, roughly 80% being singletons. Sequenced sample: PBMCs. These TCRs come from a man aged 18 to 35 in good health and CMV-seropositive. Each CDR3 is given with its conserved first and last residue. Each record gives: CDR3 DNA, CDR3 protein, D gene, clone size, V gene, J gene. The D gene is left open where the match is weak. Some rows mark clone size as missing; the rest say once, few, many or name a class of expanded clone.

cdr3_nt: TGCGCCAGCAGCTCTGGACAGGGTAACACTGAAGCTTTCTTT
cdr3_aa: CASSSGQGNTEAFF
d_call: TRBD1
clone_size: .
v_call: TRBV5-1
j_call: TRBJ1-1

cdr3_nt: TGTGCCAGCAGCCCCAGTAGGACGGGGTGGGGCTATGGCTACACCTTC
cdr3_aa: CASSPSRTGWGYGYTF
d_call: .
clone_size: .
v_call: TRBV11-2
j_call: TRBJ1-2

cdr3_nt: TGTGCCAGCAGCTTAGCGCCAGCGGCTAGCACAGATACGCAGTATTTT
cdr3_aa: CASSLAPAASTDTQYF
d_call: .
clone_size: .
v_call: TRBV7-6
j_call: TRBJ2-3

cdr3_nt: TGCGCCAGCCCCGCCCTAGCGGGGGCCAATTCACCCCTCCACTTT
cdr3_aa: CASPALAGANSPLHF
d_call: .
clone_size: .
v_call: TRBV4-1
j_call: TRBJ1-6

cdr3_nt: TGTGCCAGTAGTAAACAGGGGGACTATGGCTACACCTTC
cdr3_aa: CASSKQGDYGYTF
d_call: TRBD1
clone_size: .
v_call: TRBV19
j_call: TRBJ1-2

cdr3_nt: TGTGCCAGCAGCTTTAGACATCAGGGGGACAAGTACCAAGAGACCCAGTACTTC
cdr3_aa: CASSFRHQGDKYQETQYF
d_call: TRBD1
clone_size: .
v_call: TRBV7-8
j_call: TRBJ2-5

cdr3_nt: TGTGCCACCAGCGGAAAAGGGAGGGACGTCGGTACGCAGTATTTT
cdr3_aa: CATSGKGRDVGTQYF
d_call: TRBD2
clone_size: .
v_call: TRBV15
j_call: TRBJ2-3

cdr3_nt: TGTGCCAGCAGTCCCCCGTCGCTAGCGGGAGATCACGAGCAGTACTTC
cdr3_aa: CASSPPSLAGDHEQYF
d_call: TRBD2
clone_size: once
v_call: TRBV28
j_call: TRBJ2-7

cdr3_nt: TGTGCCAGCAGCTTAGGGAGCCGGGAGGACGAGCAGTACTTC
cdr3_aa: CASSLGSREDEQYF
d_call: TRBD2
clone_size: few
v_call: TRBV7-9
j_call: TRBJ2-7

cdr3_nt: TGCGCCAGCAGCCTACTTCGGGATAGCAATCAGCCCCAGCATTTT
cdr3_aa: CASSLLRDSNQPQHF
d_call: .
clone_size: .
v_call: TRBV4-1
j_call: TRBJ1-5

cdr3_nt: TGTGCCAGCAGTGAGGGTACAGGGGCCCACGAGCAGTACTTC
cdr3_aa: CASSEGTGAHEQYF
d_call: TRBD1
clone_size: .
v_call: TRBV28
j_call: TRBJ2-7

cdr3_nt: TGTGCCATCAGTGAGTCGACTCCAACACGCGGGAGGAATGCCTACGAGCAGTACTTC
cdr3_aa: CAISESTPTRGRNAYEQYF
d_call: TRBD2
clone_size: .
v_call: TRBV10-3
j_call: TRBJ2-7

cdr3_nt: TGCGCCAGCAGCCAAGCCCTGGCAGACTCCTACGAGCAGTACTTC
cdr3_aa: CASSQALADSYEQYF
d_call: .
clone_size: .
v_call: TRBV4-1
j_call: TRBJ2-7

cdr3_nt: TGTGCCAGCAGTGAGCCAACCGGACAGGGAGGTCAGCCCCAGCATTTT
cdr3_aa: CASSEPTGQGGQPQHF
d_call: TRBD1
clone_size: .
v_call: TRBV28
j_call: TRBJ1-5

cdr3_nt: TGCAGCGTTGAGTCCGGAGGCTACAATCGAGGAAACACCATATATTTT
cdr3_aa: CSVESGGYNRGNTIYF
d_call: .
clone_size: once
v_call: TRBV29-1
j_call: TRBJ1-3

cdr3_nt: TGTGCCAGCAGCCCAGCTGGCGGTGGAGCTTTCTTT
cdr3_aa: CASSPAGGGAFF
d_call: .
clone_size: .
v_call: TRBV11-3
j_call: TRBJ1-1

cdr3_nt: TGCAGCGTTTTCTCAATAGATCGTGCGACTAGCGGGACTGACTCCTACAATGAGCAGTTCTTC
cdr3_aa: CSVFSIDRATSGTDSYNEQFF
d_call: TRBD2
clone_size: few
v_call: TRBV29-1
j_call: TRBJ2-1

cdr3_nt: TGTGCCACCAGCAGAGCCGGGATGGGCTACGAGCAGTACTTC
cdr3_aa: CATSRAGMGYEQYF
d_call: .
clone_size: few
v_call: TRBV15
j_call: TRBJ2-7

cdr3_nt: TGTGCCTGGAGTAGGGACACCAATCAGCCCCAGCATTTT
cdr3_aa: CAWSRDTNQPQHF
d_call: .
clone_size: .
v_call: TRBV30
j_call: TRBJ1-5

cdr3_nt: TGTGCCAGCAGCCTAATAGCGGGACAAGAGACCCAGTACTTC
cdr3_aa: CASSLIAGQETQYF
d_call: TRBD2
clone_size: once
v_call: TRBV7-9
j_call: TRBJ2-5

cdr3_nt: TGTGCCAGCAGCTTGAAGGGGGCGCAGGGAAACACCATATATTTT
cdr3_aa: CASSLKGAQGNTIYF
d_call: TRBD1
clone_size: once
v_call: TRBV5-5
j_call: TRBJ1-3

cdr3_nt: TGCGCCAGCAGCTTGCTCTTCGGGGATACGCAGTATTTT
cdr3_aa: CASSLLFGDTQYF
d_call: .
clone_size: .
v_call: TRBV5-1
j_call: TRBJ2-3

cdr3_nt: TGTGCCAGCCGTTCATCCCCAGCGGGAGTACTGTACGAGCAGTACTTC
cdr3_aa: CASRSSPAGVLYEQYF
d_call: TRBD2
clone_size: .
v_call: TRBV27
j_call: TRBJ2-7

cdr3_nt: TGCGCCAGCAGCGACTTAGCGGAACAAGAGACCCAGTACTTC
cdr3_aa: CASSDLAEQETQYF
d_call: .
clone_size: few
v_call: TRBV5-1
j_call: TRBJ2-5

cdr3_nt: TGTGCCTGGAGTGTGGGGGGGTCCTACGAGCAGTACTTC
cdr3_aa: CAWSVGGSYEQYF
d_call: TRBD2
clone_size: few
v_call: TRBV30
j_call: TRBJ2-7

cdr3_nt: TGTGCCAGCAGCGTTAGCGGGAGCCAATCAGATACGCAGTATTTT
cdr3_aa: CASSVSGSQSDTQYF
d_call: TRBD2
clone_size: .
v_call: TRBV9
j_call: TRBJ2-3

cdr3_nt: TGTGCCAGCAGCCCCGGGGGCTATGGCTACACCTTC
cdr3_aa: CASSPGGYGYTF
d_call: .
clone_size: once
v_call: TRBV9
j_call: TRBJ1-2

cdr3_nt: TGCGCCAGCAGCCCCGGACTAGCGGGAGGGGGGCAGTTCTTC
cdr3_aa: CASSPGLAGGGQFF
d_call: TRBD2
clone_size: .
v_call: TRBV5-1
j_call: TRBJ2-1

cdr3_nt: TGTGCCATCAAGGCGGGTGGTAGCGGCTACGAGCAGTACTTC
cdr3_aa: CAIKAGGSGYEQYF
d_call: .
clone_size: .
v_call: TRBV10-3
j_call: TRBJ2-7

cdr3_nt: TGTGCCAGCAGCGGGGGGAACTCTGGAAACACCATATATTTT
cdr3_aa: CASSGGNSGNTIYF
d_call: .
clone_size: .
v_call: TRBV2
j_call: TRBJ1-3

cdr3_nt: TGCGCCAGCAGCCTAGGGGGTTCGACAGATACGCAGTATTTT
cdr3_aa: CASSLGGSTDTQYF
d_call: .
clone_size: few
v_call: TRBV5-1
j_call: TRBJ2-3

cdr3_nt: TGTGCCAGCAGCAGGGGAGGCACTGAAGCTTTCTTT
cdr3_aa: CASSRGGTEAFF
d_call: .
clone_size: .
v_call: TRBV21-1
j_call: TRBJ1-1

cdr3_nt: TGTGCCAGCAGCCCCCGGGGGACAGGGGAAGCGGGGGCCAACGTCCTGACTTTC
cdr3_aa: CASSPRGTGEAGANVLTF
d_call: TRBD1
clone_size: .
v_call: TRBV4-2
j_call: TRBJ2-6

cdr3_nt: TGTGCCTGGACTACTCCCGGGGTAAGAGCCAAAAACATTCAGTACTTC
cdr3_aa: CAWTTPGVRAKNIQYF
d_call: .
clone_size: .
v_call: TRBV30
j_call: TRBJ2-4

cdr3_nt: TGTGCCAGCAGCTTGGGGACAGCCGAGCAGTACTTC
cdr3_aa: CASSLGTAEQYF
d_call: .
clone_size: .
v_call: TRBV5-6
j_call: TRBJ2-7

cdr3_nt: TGTGCCAGCAGCTACCGCGGGACAGGTGGATACAATGAGCAGTTCTTC
cdr3_aa: CASSYRGTGGYNEQFF
d_call: TRBD1
clone_size: .
v_call: TRBV7-3
j_call: TRBJ2-1

cdr3_nt: TGTGCCAGCAGTCCCCAAAGGAGCCGAAGCGAGCAGTACTTC
cdr3_aa: CASSPQRSRSEQYF
d_call: .
clone_size: .
v_call: TRBV27
j_call: TRBJ2-7

cdr3_nt: TGTGCCAGCAGTTTCCTTTCTCAGGGTGGGGTGTTCTTC
cdr3_aa: CASSFLSQGGVFF
d_call: .
clone_size: .
v_call: TRBV27
j_call: TRBJ2-1

cdr3_nt: TGTGCCACCAGGTATGGGGCCGAGCAGTACTTC
cdr3_aa: CATRYGAEQYF
d_call: .
clone_size: .
v_call: TRBV27
j_call: TRBJ2-7

cdr3_nt: TGTGCCAGTAGTCGGGACAGGGGGCGCGGTGGCTATGGCTACACCTTC
cdr3_aa: CASSRDRGRGGYGYTF
d_call: TRBD1
clone_size: .
v_call: TRBV2
j_call: TRBJ1-2